Following are 20 T cell receptor beta chains from one sample sequenced in a study of cytomegalovirus exposure and HLA in healthy donors. The PCR had 60 Vbeta and 13 Jbeta primers. Method: immunoSEQ multiplex PCR; TCRdb's copy keeps in-frame clones and lacks some. The profile shows approximately 110,000 clones, about 76% of them singletons. The sample comprised PBMCs. The receptors originated from a woman in her fifties or sixties in good health and CMV-seropositive.

J is TRBJ2-5 and V is TRBV5-1; 7 bases fit TRBD1. The CDR3 is 13 amino acids. CDR1 and CDR2 (germline): SGHRS, YFSETQ. With V trimmed by 0 bases and J by 11 bases, 7 bases remained unmatched. The CDR3 bases are TGCGCCAGCAGCTTGGGGGACAGCAGGGAGCAGTACTTC. This codes for CASSLGDSREQYF.

This clone has only a few counts. J is TRBJ2-5 and V is TRBV7-2; D possibly corresponds to TRBD2 (6 bases). Germline-derived CDR1 and CDR2 are SGHTA and FQGNSA. CDR3 length: 14 residues. The V end lost 5 bases, the J end lost 11 bases, and 21 bases lay between the germline ends. CDR3 sequence reads: CASSTTAGTREQYF. CDR3 DNA sequence: TGTGCCAGCAGCACAACGGCTGGGACCCGGGAGCAGTACTTC. Drawing the rest from reference TRBV7-2 and TRBJ2-5, the complete variable domain is GAGVSQSPSNKVTEKGKDVELRCDPISGHTALYWYRQSLGQGLEFLIYFQGNSAPDKSGLPSDRFSAERTGGSVSTLTIQRTQQEDSAVYLCASSTTAGTREQYFGPGTRLLVL.

This clone was seen a handful of times. The V gene is TRBV6-5, the J gene TRBJ1-2, with 9 bases lining up with TRBD1. There are 13 residues in the CDR3. CDR1 and CDR2 from the germline V gene are MNHEY and SVGAGI. Trimming at V came to 4 bases and at J to 5 bases, leaving 2 bases not matched to a gene. CDR3 sequence reads: CASSLGTGYGYTF. CDR3 DNA sequence: TGTGCCAGCAGTTTAGGGACAGGGTATGGCTACACCTTC.

The rearrangement joins TRBV5-1 to TRBJ1-4; weak D call: TRBD1 (5 bases). The germline V and J ends were trimmed by 0 bases and 7 bases, with 13 bases remaining between them. This CDR3 region has 15 residues. The germline gives CDR1 SGHRS, CDR2 YFSETQ. DNA for the CDR3: TGCGCCAGCAGCTTGGCGGGGACGGGGGGTGAAAAACTGTTTTTT. Protein: CASSLAGTGGEKLFF.

V gene TRBV7-2 combines with J gene TRBJ2-6, with D tentatively TRBD1 (5 bases). V lost 3 bases and J lost 1, with 16 bases in between. Per the germline V gene, CDR1 is SGHTA and CDR2 is FQGNSA. CDR3 length equals 18 residues. Written as DNA, the CDR3 is TGTGCCAGCAGCTTCCCAGGGCTATTTAGTTCTGGGGCCAACGTCCTGACTTTC. It specifies CASSFPGLFSSGANVLTF.

V and J are TRBV5-8 and TRBJ1-2, with D maybe TRBD1 (5 bases). Per germline, CDR1 SGHTS and CDR2 YDEGEE. The V end lost 0 bases, the J end lost 6 bases, and 12 bases lay between the germline ends. This CDR3 comprises 14 residues. The CDR3 nucleotides read TGTGCCAGCAGCTTGGCTGTCGGGGGAGATGGCTACACCTTC. This encodes CASSLAVGGDGYTF. Full variable domain (rest looked up from reference TRBV5-8 and TRBJ1-2): EAGVTQSPTHLIKTRGQQATLRCSPISGHTSVYWYQQALGLGLQFLLWYDEGEERNRGNFPPRFSGRQFPNYSSELNVNALELEDSALYLCASSLAVGGDGYTFGSGTRLTVV.

The CDR3 region is CASSRSGGDVGELFF. CDR3 DNA sequence: TGCGCCAGCAGCCGGAGCGGGGGGGACGTCGGGGAGCTGTTTTTT. V is TRBV4-1 and J is TRBJ2-2; TRBD2 matches at 10 bases. The CDR3 runs to 15 residues. The germline gives CDR1 MGHRA, CDR2 YSYEKL. Losses at the gene ends were 4 bases for V and 7 bases for J; bases not matched to a gene: 6.

CDR3 nucleotide sequence: TGCGCCAGCAGCCCTAGAAGCAGCGTCGCCTACAATGAGCAGTTCTTC. Amino acids: CASSPRSSVAYNEQFF. The rearrangement joins TRBV4-3 to TRBJ2-1; D unresolved. V lost 4 bases to trimming and J lost 2 bases, with 15 bases between them. CDR3 length equals 16 residues. Looked up from germline, CDR1 is LGHNA and CDR2 is YSLEER.

The chain links TRBV6-1 to TRBJ2-1; 15 bases match TRBD2. Unmatched junction bases numbered 2, after V lost 7 bases and J lost 4 bases. Germline assignment: CDR1 MNHNS and CDR2 SASEGT. The CDR3 is made up of 15 amino acids. The CDR3 DNA is TGTGCCAGCACTGGACTAGCGGGAGGGTACAATGAGCAGTTCTTC. This sequence encodes CASTGLAGGYNEQFF.

The chain links TRBV11-2 to TRBJ2-2, with D uncertain. CDR1 SGHAT and CDR2 FQNNGV come from the germline V gene. The V and J ends lost 4 bases and 1 base respectively, with 10 bases between them. The CDR3 is 15 amino acids. The CDR3 is CASSYGPLNTGELFF. The CDR3 DNA is TGTGCCAGCAGCTATGGCCCCCTGAACACCGGGGAGCTGTTTTTT.

The V call is TRBV6-5, the J call TRBJ1-2, with 7 bases lining up with TRBD1. V was clipped by 6 bases and J by 2 bases; unmatched bases: 6. Germline assignment: CDR1 MNHEY and CDR2 SVGAGI. The CDR3 extends over 14 amino acids. In nucleotides, the CDR3 is TGTGCCAGCAGGCCTCAGGGGGTAAACTATGGCTACACCTTC. This translates into CASRPQGVNYGYTF.

The chain combines TRBV11-2 with TRBJ2-1; D gene unclear. This CDR3 region has 14 residues. The V gene's germline CDR1 is SGHAT and CDR2 FQNNGV. The V gene lost 1 base and the J gene lost 10 bases, with 14 bases spanning the gap. The CDR3 DNA sequence: TGTGCCAGCAGCTTAGGGGTCCCTTTCAGGGAGCAGTTCTTC. This encodes CASSLGVPFREQFF.

This clone has only one observation. The rearrangement uses TRBV6-4 and TRBJ2-2; tentative D call: TRBD1 (5 bases). V lost 5 bases and J lost 8, with 12 bases in between. Germline V lookup: CDR1 MRHNA, CDR2 SNTAGT. This CDR3 is built from 13 residues. The CDR3 sequence: CASSNQGGGELFF. The CDR3, as DNA: TGTGCCAGCAGTAATCAGGGCGGAGGGGAGCTGTTTTTT.

The J gene is TRBJ2-7, the V gene TRBV19, with TRBD2 matching 11 bases. The junction had 7 bases not matched to a gene; V was cut back by 5 bases and J by 1 base. CDR3 length: 16 residues. Germline V CDR1 and CDR2: LNHDA, SQIVND (reference sequence). The CDR3 DNA is TGTGCCAGTAGTCCGCGACTAGCGGGGTTGTCCTACGAGCAGTACTTC. This encodes CASSPRLAGLSYEQYF. The whole variable domain, filled in from reference TRBV19 and TRBJ2-7, reads DGGITQSPKYLFRKEGQNVTLSCEQNLNHDAMYWYRQDPGQGLRLIYYSQIVNDFQKGDIAEGYSVSREKKESFPLTVTSAQKNPTAFYLCASSPRLAGLSYEQYFGPGTRLTVT.

This clone came up once. In nucleotides, the CDR3 is TGTGCCAGCAGGACAGGGGGTAGAGGCTACACCTTC. It yields the protein CASRTGGRGYTF. The chain links TRBV27 to TRBJ1-2, with 9 positions matching TRBD1. This CDR3 spans 12 amino acids. V gave up 6 bases and J gave up 8 bases; unmatched junction bases: 4. CDR1 MNHEY and CDR2 SMNVEV come from the germline V gene (reference sequence).

The gene calls are TRBV5-1 and TRBJ1-3; 8 positions match TRBD1. The CDR3 totals 17 residues. The V segment lost 0 bases and the J segment 0 bases; nucleotides outside the gene matches: 5. Germline V gene sequence: CDR1 SGHRS, CDR2 YFSETQ. The CDR3, as DNA: TGCGCCAGCAGCTTGGAGACAGGGGCCTACTCTGGAAACACCATATATTTT. Translated: CASSLETGAYSGNTIYF.

The chain links TRBV4-2 to TRBJ2-1; TRBD2 aligns across 7 bases. Germline trimming cut 1 base from V and 0 bases from J; bases unmatched to any gene: 3. Germline values: CDR1 LGHNA, CDR2 YNFKEQ. The length of the CDR3 is 16 residues. For the CDR3, the DNA is TGTGCCAGCAGCCAAGTGGGGGGGAACTCCTACAATGAGCAGTTCTTC. It codes for CASSQVGGNSYNEQFF.

The chain has TRBV6-5 and TRBJ1-6, with D hard to call. Germline CDR1 is MNHEY and CDR2 is SVGAGI. The CDR3 totals 14 residues. V lost 6 bases to trimming and J lost 6 bases, with 12 bases between them. CDR3 nucleotide sequence: TGTGCCAGCAGATACCGAGGAGGTAATTCACCCCTCCACTTT. Its protein product is CASRYRGGNSPLHF.

This sequence joins TRBV7-9 and TRBJ2-3; TRBD2 might be the D (6 bases). This CDR3 has 15 residues. Germline V gene lookup returns CDR1 SEHNR and CDR2 FQNEAQ (reference sequence). Trimming cost V 2 bases and J 0 bases, with 9 bases left between them. DNA of the CDR3: TGTGCCAGCAGCTTATCGGCGGGGAGCACAGATACGCAGTATTTT. It codes for CASSLSAGSTDTQYF.

This clone was seen only a few times. CDR3 amino acids: CASSQTGTAAAYEQYF. CDR3 nucleotide sequence: TGTGCCAGCAGCCAAACCGGGACAGCGGCGGCCTACGAGCAGTACTTC. The chain couples TRBV28 to TRBJ2-7; 7 bases agree with TRBD1. CDR1 is MDHEN, CDR2 SYDVKM, per germline. This CDR3 comprises 16 residues. V lost 6 bases and J lost 2; bases outside the gene matches: 13.